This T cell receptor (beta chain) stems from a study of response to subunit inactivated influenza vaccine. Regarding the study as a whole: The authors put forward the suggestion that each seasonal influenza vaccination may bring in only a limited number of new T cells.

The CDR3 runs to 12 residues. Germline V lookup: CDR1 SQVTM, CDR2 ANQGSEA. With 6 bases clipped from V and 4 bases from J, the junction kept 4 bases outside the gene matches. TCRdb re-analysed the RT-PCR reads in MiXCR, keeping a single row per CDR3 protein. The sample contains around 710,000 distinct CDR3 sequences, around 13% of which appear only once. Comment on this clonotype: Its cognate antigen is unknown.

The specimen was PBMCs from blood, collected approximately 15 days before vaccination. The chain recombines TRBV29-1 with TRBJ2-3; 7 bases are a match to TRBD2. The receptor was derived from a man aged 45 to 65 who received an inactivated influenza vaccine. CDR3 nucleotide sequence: TGCAGCGTCAGCGGGAACGCAGATACGCAGTATTTT. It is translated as CSVSGNADTQYF.